The 20 T cell receptor beta chains below come from one sample, sequenced in a study of shared clonotypes between healthy human individuals. Clones were read by immunoSEQ multiplex PCR, and TCRdb kept only the in-frame ones, dropping some. This table has about 1.5 million clones, over 95% appearing once. The specimen sequenced was naive CD4+ T cells sorted from blood. As for subset: CD45RA+ positively selected. The receptors here all came from a man under 40 in good health.

The V gene is TRBV18, the J gene TRBJ1-2; TRBD1 matches at 7 bases. The germline CDR1 and CDR2 sequences are KGHSH and LQKENI. This CDR3 has 15 residues. J gave up 6 bases and V 6 bases, and 13 bases lay outside the gene matches. The CDR3 DNA sequence: TGTGCCAGCTCCCCCACGACAGGGTACGATCATGGCTACACCTTC. Encoded protein: CASSPTTGYDHGYTF. Complete variable domain (other parts from reference TRBV18 and TRBJ1-2): NAGVMQNPRHLVRRRGQEARLRCSPMKGHSHVYWYRQLPEEGLKFMVYLQKENIIDESGMPKERFSAEFPKEGPSILRIQQVVRGDSAAYFCASSPTTGYDHGYTFGSGTRLTVV.

J is TRBJ2-7 and V is TRBV5-1, with TRBD1 matching 7 bases. Germline V CDR1 and CDR2: SGHRS, YFSETQ. This CDR3 is built from 15 residues. V shed 5 bases, J shed 0 bases, and the junction held 8 bases outside the gene matches. The CDR3 loop reads CASRGLQGNSYEQYF. The CDR3 DNA follows: TGCGCCAGCAGGGGGCTACAGGGGAACTCCTACGAGCAGTACTTC.

This chain joins TRBV5-1 and TRBJ2-3; 13 nucleotides line up with TRBD2. Germline lookup yields CDR1 SGHRS and CDR2 YFSETQ. This CDR3 comprises 16 residues. V was pared by 4 bases and J by 3 bases, with 5 bases of the junction left unmatched. CDR3 nucleotide sequence: TGCGCCAGCAGCCCGGGACTAGCGGGACGTACAGATACGCAGTATTTT. Its translation is CASSPGLAGRTDTQYF.

The chain links TRBV7-3 to TRBJ2-1, with TRBD2 matching over 9 bases. The CDR3 has 14 residues. Germline V gene data show CDR1 as SGHTA and CDR2 as FQGTGA. J gave up 5 bases and V 2 bases, and 1 base lay outside the gene matches. CDR3 loop: CASSLASGDNEQFF. DNA of the CDR3: TGTGCCAGCAGCTTAGCTAGCGGGGACAATGAGCAGTTCTTC.

The chain couples TRBV7-3 to TRBJ2-1; D ambiguous. The CDR3 runs 13 residues. The germline V and J ends were trimmed by 2 bases and 4 bases, with 6 bases remaining between them. CDR1 is SGHTA and CDR2 is FQGTGA in the germline V gene. Here the CDR3 reads CASSLSVYNEQFF. The DNA for the CDR3 is TGTGCCAGCAGCTTATCGGTTTACAATGAGCAGTTCTTC.

The chain couples TRBV2 to TRBJ1-2; possibly TRBD1 for D (6 bases). Per the germline V gene, CDR1 is SNHLY and CDR2 is FYNNEI. This CDR3 is 18 amino acids long. Trimming cost V 0 bases and J 7 bases, with 24 bases left between them. CDR3 nucleotide sequence: TGTGCCAGCAGTGAAGCACGTCCCCAGGGGCAGTTCGGTCGTGGCTACACCTTC. It codes for CASSEARPQGQFGRGYTF.

The chain has TRBV18 and TRBJ1-1; D is perhaps TRBD1 (5 bases). This CDR3 is 13 amino acids long. Trimming stripped 10 bases from V and 3 bases from J, with 15 bases between. The germline gives CDR1 KGHSH, CDR2 LQKENI. Here the CDR3 reads CATRLMGHTEAFF. Written as DNA, the CDR3 is TGTGCCACCCGCTTAATGGGGCACACTGAAGCTTTCTTT.

The rearrangement uses TRBV5-4 and TRBJ2-6, with D perhaps TRBD2 (6 bases). Per germline, CDR1 SGHNT and CDR2 YYREEE (reference sequence). This CDR3 contains 16 residues. V dropped 6 bases and J dropped 8 bases, with 21 bases sitting between them. The CDR3 coding sequence is TGTGCCAGCAACCCCGGGGGTCTTTTCTTTACCAACGTCCTGACTTTC. Its protein product is CASNPGGLFFTNVLTF.

Note on this clone: Other DNA variants within this sample encode the same CDR3. The V and J genes are TRBV29-1 and TRBJ2-7, with D possibly TRBD2 on 5 matching bases. The CDR3 extends over 11 amino acids. Germline lookup yields CDR1 SQVTM and CDR2 ANQGSEA. The V end lost 6 bases, the J end lost 1 base, and 7 bases lay between the germline ends. For the CDR3, the DNA is TGCAGCGTACGGGGATCCTACGAGCAGTACTTC. Translating gives CSVRGSYEQYF.

A word on this clone: A much larger clone lies one base from this, so it may be a read error. The identical CDR3 is also encoded by other nucleotide sequences in the sample. V gene TRBV5-1 combines with J gene TRBJ2-5, with D possibly being TRBD2 (5 bases). Deletions cut 3 bases from V and 5 bases from J, with 5 bases between. The CDR3 length is 11 residues. The germline gives CDR1 SGHRS, CDR2 YFSETQ. The CDR3 protein is CASSSGETQYF. The CDR3 bases are TGCGCCAGCAGCTCGGGGGAGACCCAGTACTTC.

This clone was detected only a few times. CDR3 loop: CASMVTANTEAFF. CDR3 nucleotide sequence: TGTGCCAGCATGGTAACAGCGAACACTGAAGCTTTCTTT. The chain is built from TRBV2 and TRBJ1-1; D gene uncertain. This CDR3 is built from 13 residues. Germline assignment: CDR1 SNHLY and CDR2 FYNNEI. The V gene lost 7 bases and the J gene lost 1 base, with 10 bases spanning the gap.

The rearrangement joins TRBV28 to TRBJ2-2; 12 bases match TRBD2. Germline lookup yields CDR1 MDHEN and CDR2 SYDVKM. V lost 3 bases and J lost 5; bases outside the gene matches: 13. The CDR3 sequence is 19 residues long. DNA for the CDR3: TGTGCCAGCAGTTTTAGACTAGCGGGAGTGGGACTTCGTACCGGGGAGCTGTTTTTT. As protein: CASSFRLAGVGLRTGELFF.

CDR3 sequence reads: CASSTRGMAATAYEQYF. The CDR3 region has the DNA TGTGCCAGTAGTACCCGAGGTATGGCGGCTACAGCCTACGAGCAGTACTTC. This chain joins TRBV19 and TRBJ2-7; D remains ambiguous. The germline V gene encodes CDR1 LNHDA and CDR2 SQIVND (reference sequence). The CDR3 has 17 amino acids. Trimming removed 4 bases at V and 2 bases at J, with 21 bases between.

The V gene is TRBV6-1, the J gene TRBJ2-5; weak D call: TRBD2 (7 bases). Germline CDR1 MNHNS, CDR2 SASEGT. Trimming shortened V by 7 bases and J by 4 bases, and 16 bases separated the two germline ends. There are 14 residues in the CDR3. The CDR3 region has the DNA TGTGCCAGCACTGGGGGGGGCAGTCGAGAGACCCAGTACTTC. It specifies CASTGGGSRETQYF.

The chain recombines TRBV10-3 with TRBJ2-7; 9 bases map to TRBD2. Germline V gene sequence: CDR1 ENHRY, CDR2 SYGVKD. J gave up 4 bases and V 4 bases, and 5 bases lay outside the gene matches. This CDR3 is 14 amino acids long. The CDR3 DNA follows: TGTGCCATCAGTGCTAGCGGGATTGGGTACGAGCAGTACTTC. This encodes CAISASGIGYEQYF.

This sequence joins TRBV5-4 and TRBJ2-3; D tentatively reads TRBD1 or TRBD2 (5 bases each). V dropped 9 bases and J dropped 5 bases, with 16 bases sitting between them. This CDR3 is built from 13 residues. Per the germline V gene, CDR1 is SGHNT and CDR2 is YYREEE (reference sequence). In DNA, the CDR3 is TGTGCCATCCTCCGGGACCCGGGAGATACGCAGTATTTT. Protein sequence: CAILRDPGDTQYF.

The chain has TRBV2 and TRBJ1-4; D is unclear. The CDR3 consists of 15 residues. Germline V lookup: CDR1 SNHLY, CDR2 FYNNEI. V was trimmed by 1 base and J by 3 bases, leaving 9 bases between them. The CDR3 reads CASSEGTEPNEKLFF. DNA for the CDR3: TGTGCCAGCAGTGAAGGGACGGAACCTAATGAAAAACTGTTTTTT.

The V call is TRBV6-5, the J call TRBJ1-2; D possibly corresponds to TRBD1 (6 bases). The CDR3 is 14 amino acids. V was trimmed by 0 bases and J by 8 bases, leaving 13 bases between them. Germline CDR1 and CDR2: MNHEY and SVGAGI. CDR3 DNA: TGTGCCAGCAGTTACTCAACAGGGCCCGGGGGCTACACCTTC. Protein: CASSYSTGPGGYTF.

This clone was detected only once. The chain couples TRBV11-2 to TRBJ2-1, with unresolved D. CDR3 length: 14 residues. CDR1 is SGHAT, CDR2 FQNNGV, per germline. Trimming removed 1 base at V and 4 bases at J, with 8 bases between. The CDR3 region has the DNA TGTGCCAGCAGCTTAGTCGCCAATTACAATGAGCAGTTCTTC. Its protein is CASSLVANYNEQFF.

This clone was counted once. V and J are TRBV5-5 and TRBJ2-7, with TRBD2 as a possible D gene (6 bases). This CDR3 region has 15 residues. Trimming removed 1 base from V and 3 bases from J, with 14 bases in between. Germline V gene lookup returns CDR1 SGHKS and CDR2 YYEKEE (reference sequence). CDR3: CASSLKEGALYEQYF. As DNA, the CDR3 is TGTGCCAGCAGCTTGAAGGAGGGTGCCCTCTACGAGCAGTACTTC. The variable domain in full, completed from reference TRBV5-5 and TRBJ2-7, reads DAGVTQSPTHLIKTRGQQVTLRCSPISGHKSVSWYQQVLGQGPQFIFQYYEKEERGRGNFPDRFSARQFPNYSSELNVNALLLGDSALYLCASSLKEGALYEQYFGPGTRLTVT.